This passage covers 24 T cell receptor beta chains from one sample sequenced in a study of T cells after yellow fever vaccination. One entry per CDR3 protein, called by TCRdb with MiXCR from the 5' RACE reads. The sample lists some 260,000 distinct CDR3 sequences; over 4.5% were seen once. The sequencing here drew on CD4+ T cells sorted from PBMCs, taken on the day of the yellow fever booster vaccination. The origin of the receptors is a man younger than 30 who received the YFV17D yellow fever vaccine.

The rearrangement joins TRBV20-1 to TRBJ2-7; 11 nucleotides agree with TRBD1. CDR1 and CDR2 from the germline V gene are DFQATT and SNEGSKA (reference sequence). The CDR3 is 14 amino acids. The V gene end was trimmed by 5 bases and the J gene end by 3 bases; junction bases not matched to a gene: 6. The CDR3 sequence is CSAYRDRGSYEQYF. The CDR3 DNA is TGCAGTGCTTACCGGGACAGGGGGAGCTACGAGCAGTACTTC.

The V call is TRBV6-1, the J call TRBJ1-4; unclear D gene. CDR3 length: 15 amino acids. CDR1 is MNHNS, CDR2 SASEGT, per germline. The V end was cut by 4 bases, the J end by 7 bases, with 16 bases between. The CDR3 bases are TGTGCCAGCAGTGTATTTGTGGCAGGAAGTGAAAAACTGTTTTTT. Amino acid sequence: CASSVFVAGSEKLFF.

Many counts were recorded for this clonotype. The CDR3, as DNA: TGTGCCAGCAGTTCCCCGGACAGGGGGCCTAAAGCTTTCTTT. Amino acids: CASSSPDRGPKAFF. This chain links TRBV28 with TRBJ1-1; 11 positions match TRBD1. V lost 4 bases and J lost 9; bases outside the gene matches: 7. Germline CDR1 reads MDHEN; CDR2 reads SYDVKM. CDR3 length: 14 residues. The whole variable domain, remainder taken from reference TRBV28 and TRBJ1-1, is DVKVTQSSRYLVKRTGEKVFLECVQDMDHENMFWYRQDPGLGLRLIYFSYDVKMKEKGDIPEGYSVSREKKERFSLILESASTNQTSMYLCASSSPDRGPKAFFGQGTRLTVV.

Here the CDR3 DNA reads TGCGCCAGCAGCCTGCGACAGGGGGCGGGGAACATTCAGTACTTC. Its protein is CASSLRQGAGNIQYF. This chain uses TRBV4-3 with TRBJ2-4; 10 bases are shared with TRBD1. Per the germline V gene, CDR1 is LGHNA and CDR2 is YSLEER. V was clipped by 4 bases and J by 7 bases; unmatched bases: 7. This CDR3 comprises 15 residues.

The chain uses TRBV5-1 and TRBJ2-1; tentatively, D is TRBD1 or TRBD2 (6 bases each). Germline lookup yields CDR1 SGHRS and CDR2 YFSETQ. V lost 1 base and J 7 bases, leaving 15 bases between the germline ends. This CDR3 spans 15 amino acids. CDR3: CASSLWGATRNEQFF. The CDR3 DNA reads TGCGCCAGCAGCTTGTGGGGGGCGACGAGAAATGAGCAGTTCTTC.

This clonotype was seen more than once but under ten times. V usage is TRBV18 and J usage is TRBJ2-2; no firm D call. With 3 bases removed from V and 5 bases from J, the gap between germline ends came to 10 bases. This CDR3 has 14 residues. Germline lookup yields CDR1 KGHSH and CDR2 LQKENI. CDR3 in DNA: TGTGCCAGCTCACCCCAAGAGGAAACCGGGGAGCTGTTTTTT. Translated, it gives CASSPQEETGELFF.

This clonotype was seen many times. The rearrangement joins TRBV6-1 to TRBJ1-1; D is unclear. The V gene's germline CDR1 is MNHNS and CDR2 SASEGT. The CDR3 totals 13 residues. Trimming left V 6 bases short and J 3 bases short, with 11 bases between. CDR3 bases: TGTGCCAGCAGCCGGGGAGCGGACACTGAAGCTTTCTTT. Its protein is CASSRGADTEAFF.

In this sample, this clonotype turned up many times. V is TRBV7-2 and J is TRBJ2-5, with TRBD1 as a possible D gene (5 bases). The CDR3 runs 14 residues. Trimming took 4 bases from V and 7 from J, leaving 16 bases between them. CDR1 SGHTA and CDR2 FQGNSA come from the germline V gene. The CDR3 DNA follows: TGTGCCAGCAGCTCAGGTCAGGGCTCTCCGACCCAGTACTTC. Amino acids: CASSSGQGSPTQYF.

This clonotype was counted at least ten times. This sequence joins TRBV12-3 or TRBV12-4 and TRBJ1-1; possibly TRBD1 for D (5 bases). V was trimmed by 11 bases and J by 1 base, leaving 14 bases between them. The CDR3 runs 13 residues. The DNA for the CDR3 is TGTGCCGGCACGACACAGGAGAACACTGAAGCTTTCTTT. Encoded protein: CAGTTQENTEAFF.

The chain uses TRBV5-1 and TRBJ2-2; 11 nucleotides agree with TRBD2. Trimming cost V 4 bases and J 6 bases; bases outside gene matches: 8. Looked up from germline, CDR1 is SGHRS and CDR2 is YFSETQ. The CDR3 is 16 amino acids. DNA of the CDR3: TGCGCCAGCAGCCCAACTAGCGGGGGTAGATCCGGGGAGCTGTTTTTT. Its protein product is CASSPTSGGRSGELFF. Drawing the rest from reference TRBV5-1 and TRBJ2-2, the complete variable domain is KAGVTQTPRYLIKTRGQQVTLSCSPISGHRSVSWYQQTPGQGLQFLFEYFSETQRNKGNFPGRFSGRQFSNSRSEMNVSTLELGDSALYLCASSPTSGGRSGELFFGEGSRLTVL.

This clonotype was observed many times. As DNA, the CDR3 is TGTGCCAGCTCACCAGTGGCAGGGGTTGGAAACACCATATATTTT. Translating it yields CASSPVAGVGNTIYF. The genes are TRBV18 and TRBJ1-3, with D perhaps matching TRBD1 (6 bases). Germline V gives CDR1 KGHSH, CDR2 LQKENI. The CDR3 is made up of 15 amino acids. Trimming cost V 2 bases and J 3 bases, with 11 bases left between them.

This clonotype was detected ten times or more. The genes are TRBV18 and TRBJ2-2; D not certain. CDR1 is KGHSH, CDR2 LQKENI, per germline. This CDR3 is built from 15 residues. Trimming removed 3 bases from V and 5 bases from J, with 13 bases in between. CDR3: CASSPLTKQTGELFF. Written as DNA, the CDR3 is TGTGCCAGCTCACCGCTCACAAAGCAAACCGGGGAGCTGTTTTTT.

This clonotype occurred many times. J is TRBJ1-5 and V is TRBV10-3; D gene uncertain. The CDR3 extends over 14 amino acids. Germline V CDR1 and CDR2: ENHRY, SYGVKD. V lost 2 bases and J lost 4, with 9 bases in between. The CDR3 region is CAISESGLNQPQHF. The CDR3 region has the DNA TGTGCCATCAGTGAGAGCGGCCTGAATCAGCCCCAGCATTTT.

The rearrangement links TRBV6-2 or TRBV6-3 to TRBJ1-5; weak D call: TRBD1 (5 bases). Germline CDR1 reads MNHEY; CDR2 reads SVGEGT. V was cut by 0 bases and J by 4 bases, with 16 bases left in between. The CDR3 loop spans 17 amino acids. CDR3 in amino acids: CASSYSKLSGLNQPQHF. CDR3 DNA: TGTGCCAGCAGTTACTCGAAATTGTCAGGGTTGAATCAGCCCCAGCATTTT.

V is TRBV27 and J is TRBJ2-5, with 11 positions matching TRBD1. The CDR3 contains 17 residues. The germline V gene has CDR1 MNHEY and CDR2 SMNVEV (reference sequence). J gave up 7 bases and V 4 bases, and 14 bases lay outside the gene matches. The CDR3 coding sequence is TGTGCCAGCAGTTCCCCGGGACAGGGGGGACTAAAGAGGACCCAGTACTTC. Translating gives CASSSPGQGGLKRTQYF.

The V gene is TRBV18, the J gene TRBJ2-7; D is uncertain. CDR3 size: 12 residues. V lost 6 bases to trimming and J lost 4 bases, with 10 bases between them. CDR1 is KGHSH and CDR2 is LQKENI in the germline V gene. The CDR3 loop reads CASSTDGYEQYV. The CDR3 nucleotides read TGTGCCAGCTCCACCGACGGGTACGAGCAGTACGTC.

This clonotype appeared many times. V and J are TRBV7-7 and TRBJ2-5, with D hard to call. Germline CDR1 reads SSHAT; CDR2 reads FNYEAQ (reference sequence). The V and J ends lost 5 bases and 0 bases respectively, with 13 bases between them. This CDR3 region has 15 residues. Here the CDR3 DNA reads TGTGCCAGCAGCCTCCGGCCTTTGGACCAAGAGACCCAGTACTTC. Its translation is CASSLRPLDQETQYF.

This clonotype appeared a few times. This chain joins TRBV20-1 and TRBJ2-7; D gene unclear. Germline V gives CDR1 DFQATT, CDR2 SNEGSKA (reference sequence). V was trimmed by 4 bases and J by 3 bases, leaving 16 bases between them. This CDR3 comprises 14 residues. This CDR3 is CSATSGAPRYEQYF. The CDR3 DNA follows: TGCAGTGCTACGTCGGGCGCCCCCCGCTACGAGCAGTACTTC.

This clonotype was recorded a few times. The CDR3 here is CASSFTAGGYTF. CDR3 sequence (DNA): TGTGCCAGCAGTTTTACAGCGGGCGGCTACACCTTC. V and J are TRBV12-3 or TRBV12-4 and TRBJ1-2; D remains ambiguous. Trimming took 3 bases from V and 8 from J, leaving 10 bases between them. The CDR3 totals 12 residues.

The chain's CDR3 is CASSPGLASGEKLFF. The DNA of the CDR3 is TGTGCCAGCAGCCCGGGCCTCGCGTCGGGTGAAAAACTGTTTTTT. The rearrangement joins TRBV7-2 to TRBJ1-4; D uncertain. Trimming pared 5 bases from V and 7 bases from J, leaving 17 bases between. This CDR3 contains 15 residues. The germline V gene has CDR1 SGHTA and CDR2 FQGNSA.

This sequence joins TRBV7-8 and TRBJ1-6; D perhaps matches TRBD1 (6 bases). From germline, CDR1 is SGHVS and CDR2 FQNEAQ. CDR3 length: 19 amino acids. V gave up 1 base and J gave up 6 bases, with 22 bases separating them. The CDR3 sequence: CASSLVTEIKGVRNSPLHF. For the CDR3, the DNA is TGTGCCAGCAGCTTAGTTACCGAGATCAAGGGGGTGCGTAATTCACCCCTCCACTTT.

This clonotype was seen repeatedly, ten times or more. J is TRBJ2-1 and V is TRBV5-1; no definite D call. Trimming left V 0 bases short and J 6 bases short, with 16 bases between. The germline CDR1 and CDR2 sequences are SGHRS and YFSETQ. The CDR3 has 16 residues. In DNA, the CDR3 is TGCGCCAGCAGCTTGGGGGATGGGGAACCATCCAATGAGCAGTTCTTC. Encoded protein: CASSLGDGEPSNEQFF.

This clonotype was seen a few times. The gene calls are TRBV2 and TRBJ1-4, with 10 bases aligning to TRBD1. After removal of 1 base from V and 7 bases from J, the junction contained 6 bases not matched to a gene. Germline V lookup: CDR1 SNHLY, CDR2 FYNNEI. There are 16 residues in the CDR3. The CDR3 DNA follows: TGTGCCAGCAGTGAAGGAATAGGGACAGGGGTTGAAAAACTGTTTTTT. It codes for CASSEGIGTGVEKLFF.

This clonotype was seen many times. This chain joins TRBV5-1 and TRBJ2-1; 7 bases are shared with TRBD1. Germline values: CDR1 SGHRS, CDR2 YFSETQ. The CDR3 runs 14 residues. V was pared by 0 bases and J by 10 bases, with 7 bases of the junction left unmatched. The CDR3: CASSLAPPDREQFF. CDR3 DNA sequence: TGCGCCAGCAGCTTGGCCCCCCCGGACAGGGAGCAGTTCTTC. Combining the CDR3 with reference TRBV5-1 and TRBJ2-1 gives the whole variable domain KAGVTQTPRYLIKTRGQQVTLSCSPISGHRSVSWYQQTPGQGLQFLFEYFSETQRNKGNFPGRFSGRQFSNSRSEMNVSTLELGDSALYLCASSLAPPDREQFFGPGTRLTVL.